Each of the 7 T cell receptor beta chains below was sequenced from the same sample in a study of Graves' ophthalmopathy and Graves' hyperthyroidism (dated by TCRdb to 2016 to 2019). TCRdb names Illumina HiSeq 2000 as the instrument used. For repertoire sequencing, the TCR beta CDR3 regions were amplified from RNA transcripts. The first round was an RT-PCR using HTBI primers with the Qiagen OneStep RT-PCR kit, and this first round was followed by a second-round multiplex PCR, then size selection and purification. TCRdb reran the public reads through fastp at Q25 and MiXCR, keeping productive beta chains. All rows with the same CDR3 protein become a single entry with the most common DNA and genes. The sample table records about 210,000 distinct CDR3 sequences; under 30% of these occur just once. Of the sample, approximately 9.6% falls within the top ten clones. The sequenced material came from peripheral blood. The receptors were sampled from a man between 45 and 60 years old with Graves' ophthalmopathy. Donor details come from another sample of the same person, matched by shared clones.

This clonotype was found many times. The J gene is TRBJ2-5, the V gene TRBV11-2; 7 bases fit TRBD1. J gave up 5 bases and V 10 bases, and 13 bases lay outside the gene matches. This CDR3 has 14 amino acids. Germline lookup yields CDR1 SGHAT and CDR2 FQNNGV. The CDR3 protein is CATGRDSYAETQYF. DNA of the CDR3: TGTGCCACCGGCCGGGACAGTTATGCGGAGACCCAGTACTTC. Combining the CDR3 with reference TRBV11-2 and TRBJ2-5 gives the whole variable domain EAGVAQSPRYKIIEKRQSVAFWCNPISGHATLYWYQQILGQGPKLLIQFQNNGVVDDSQLPKDRFSAERLKGVDSTLKIQPAKLEDSAVYLCATGRDSYAETQYFGPGTRLLVL.

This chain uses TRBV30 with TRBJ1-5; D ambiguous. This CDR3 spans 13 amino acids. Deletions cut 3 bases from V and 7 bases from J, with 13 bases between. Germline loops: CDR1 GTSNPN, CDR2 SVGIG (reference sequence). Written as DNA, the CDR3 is TGTGCCTGGAGAGTGGGTAGAGGCCAGCCCCAGCATTTT. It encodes CAWRVGRGQPQHF.

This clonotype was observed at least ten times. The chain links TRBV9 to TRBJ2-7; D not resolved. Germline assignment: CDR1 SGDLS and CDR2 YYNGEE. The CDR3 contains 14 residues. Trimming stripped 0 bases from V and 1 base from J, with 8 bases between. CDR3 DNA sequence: TGTGCCAGCAGCGTAGCTGGAACTTCCTACGAGCAGTACTTC. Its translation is CASSVAGTSYEQYF.

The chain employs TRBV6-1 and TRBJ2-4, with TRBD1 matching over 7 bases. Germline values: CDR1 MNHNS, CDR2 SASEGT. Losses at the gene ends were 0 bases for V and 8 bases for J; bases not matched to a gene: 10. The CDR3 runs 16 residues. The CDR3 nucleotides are TGTGCCAGCAGTGAAGCGACGGGACAGCGGTGGGACATTCAGTACTTC. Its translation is CASSEATGQRWDIQYF.

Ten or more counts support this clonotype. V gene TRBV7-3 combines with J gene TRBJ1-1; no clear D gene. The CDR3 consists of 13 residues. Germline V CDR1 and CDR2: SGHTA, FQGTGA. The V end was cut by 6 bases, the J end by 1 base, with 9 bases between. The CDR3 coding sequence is TGTGCCAGCAGTCGAAAGGGGAACACTGAAGCTTTCTTT. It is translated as CASSRKGNTEAFF.

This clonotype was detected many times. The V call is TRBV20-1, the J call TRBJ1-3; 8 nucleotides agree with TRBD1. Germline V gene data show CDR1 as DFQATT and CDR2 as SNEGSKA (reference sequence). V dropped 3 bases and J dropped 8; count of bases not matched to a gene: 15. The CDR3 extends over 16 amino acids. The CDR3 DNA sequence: TGCAGTGCTAGCCAGGGGGCGCGAGTCACTAGGGACACCATATATTTT. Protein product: CSASQGARVTRDTIYF.

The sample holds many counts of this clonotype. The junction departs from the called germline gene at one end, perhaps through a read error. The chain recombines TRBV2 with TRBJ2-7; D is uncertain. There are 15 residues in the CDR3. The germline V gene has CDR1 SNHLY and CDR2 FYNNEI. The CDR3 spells CASSASPGSSYGQYF. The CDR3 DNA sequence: TGTGCCAGCAGTGCTTCGCCAGGAAGCTCCTACGGGCAGTACTTC. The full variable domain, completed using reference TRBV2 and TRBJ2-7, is EPEVTQTPSHQVTQMGQEVILRCVPISNHLYFYWYRQILGQKVEFLVSFYNNEISEKSEIFDDQFSVERPDGSNFTLKIRSTKLEDSAMYFCASSASPGSSYGQYFGPGTRLTVT.